Sequencing of this T cell receptor beta chain was carried out in a study of radiation and T cells in renal cell carcinoma. The study, taken as a whole, reports: Baseline intratumoral clonotype presence is unknown without pretreatment biopsies.

Profiled with immunoSEQ multiplex PCR; TCRdb holds only in-frame clones, not every one. Among about 77,000 clones listed, roughly 85% were seen once. As regards this clone: Its matching antigen is unknown.

The germline V gene encodes CDR1 SGHNT and CDR2 YYREEE (reference sequence). The CDR3 has 13 residues. The V and J ends lost 3 bases and 4 bases respectively, with 8 bases between them. Noted time point: blood 4 weeks post-SBRT, at nephrectomy. Treatment denoted: 15 Gy SBRT to primary tumor, nephrectomy 4 weeks later. Nephrectomy followed 15 Gy stereotactic body radiation by 4 weeks. Serial blood draws occurred at baseline and 2 and 4 weeks post-SBRT. Sequences were derived from blood, sampled from a patient whose treatment included radiotherapy and nephrectomy. The receptor comes from a woman in her sixties with renal cell carcinoma. V usage is TRBV5-4 and J usage is TRBJ2-1, with unresolved D. The CDR3 reads CASSSDPYNEQFF. The CDR3 DNA reads TGTGCCAGCAGCTCGGACCCTTACAATGAGCAGTTCTTC. Full variable domain (remainder filled in from reference TRBV5-4 and TRBJ2-1): ETGVTQSPTHLIKTRGQQVTLRCSSQSGHNTVSWYQQALGQGPQFIFQYYREEENGRGNFPPRFSGLQFPNYSSELNVNALELDDSALYLCASSSDPYNEQFFGPGTRLTVL.